Each of the 14 T cell receptor beta chains below was sequenced from the same sample in a study of cytomegalovirus exposure and HLA in healthy donors. Primers included in the PCR were 60 Vbeta and 13 Jbeta primers. Repertoires were generated with immunoSEQ multiplex PCR, while TCRdb's copy carries only in-frame clones and drops some. The sample holds 90,000 to 100,000 clones, roughly 63% seen once. Sequencing was done on a sample of PBMCs. These receptors were obtained from a middle-aged man in good health and CMV-seronegative.

The CDR3 here is CATSRELGQGNEKLFF. CDR3 in DNA: TGTGCCACCAGCAGAGAATTAGGACAGGGTAATGAAAAACTGTTTTTT. The chain joins TRBV15 to TRBJ1-4; TRBD1 agrees at 8 bases. CDR3 size: 16 residues. V lost 0 bases, J lost 4 bases, and 4 bases stayed unmatched. Germline V gene lookup returns CDR1 LNHNV and CDR2 YYDKDF (reference sequence).

The rearrangement joins TRBV5-6 to TRBJ2-5, with 11 bases matching TRBD2. The end of the DNA is better explained by TRBJ2-7, so the J call may be wrong. CDR1 and CDR2 from the germline V gene are SGHDT and YYEEEE. This CDR3 region has 15 residues. The CDR3: CASSPTLAGAYEQYF. The CDR3 coding sequence is TGTGCCAGCAGCCCTACACTAGCGGGGGCCTACGAGCAGTACTTC.

This clone was seen only once. J is TRBJ1-3 and V is TRBV4-3, with 10 bases that match TRBD1. V shed 6 bases and J 2 bases; nucleotides not matched to a gene: 7. This CDR3 has 16 residues. The germline CDR1 and CDR2 sequences are LGHNA and YSLEER. Here the CDR3 reads CASSRFGQGAGNTIYF. The DNA for the CDR3 is TGCGCCAGCAGTCGGTTCGGACAGGGGGCTGGAAACACCATATATTTT.

The chain carries TRBV5-4 and TRBJ2-3; 11 bases agree with TRBD2. Germline V gene data show CDR1 as SGHNT and CDR2 as YYREEE (reference sequence). This CDR3 spans 17 amino acids. The trim removed 1 base at V and 11 bases at J, leaving 15 bases unmatched. In DNA form, the CDR3 reads TGTGCCAGCAGCTTGTTTACGACTAGCGGGGCTACCTCTAGGCAGTATTTT. Its translation: CASSLFTTSGATSRQYF.

Worth noting for this clone: Other DNA sequences in the same sample also yield this CDR3. The chain employs TRBV7-2 and TRBJ1-5; 8 bases align to TRBD1. V shed 2 bases and J 2 bases; nucleotides not matched to a gene: 2. There are 15 residues in the CDR3. Per germline, CDR1 SGHTA and CDR2 FQGNSA. CDR3 protein: CASSLQGAGNQPQHF. The DNA of the CDR3 is TGTGCCAGCAGCTTACAGGGGGCAGGCAATCAGCCCCAGCATTTT.

The chain combines TRBV7-3 with TRBJ2-5; tentative D call: TRBD2 (5 bases). In germline, CDR1 is SGHTA, CDR2 FQGTGA. The CDR3 extends over 13 amino acids. The V end lost 1 base, the J end lost 5 bases, and 8 bases lay between the germline ends. The CDR3 spells CASSLSSSETQYF. For the CDR3, the DNA is TGTGCCAGCAGCTTAAGTTCTAGCGAGACCCAGTACTTC. Supplemented by reference TRBV7-3 and TRBJ2-5, the full variable domain reads GAGVSQTPSNKVTEKGKYVELRCDPISGHTALYWYRQSLGQGPEFLIYFQGTGAADDSGLPNDRFFAVRPEGSVSTLKIQRTERGDSAVYLCASSLSSSETQYFGPGTRLLVL.

V is TRBV19 and J is TRBJ1-2; 11 bases line up with TRBD1. V shed 8 bases and J 5 bases; nucleotides not matched to a gene: 7. This CDR3 comprises 14 residues. The germline V gene has CDR1 LNHDA and CDR2 SQIVND (reference sequence). As DNA, the CDR3 is TGTGCCAGTTCGGGGACAGGGGGATTGTATGGCTACACCTTC. This encodes CASSGTGGLYGYTF.

The chain combines TRBV7-2 with TRBJ2-1; TRBD2 is a possible D gene (5 bases). Germline CDR1 SGHTA, CDR2 FQGNSA. The CDR3 consists of 15 residues. Trimming took 0 bases from V and 1 from J, leaving 7 bases between them. CDR3 amino acids: CASSLAGVSYNEQFF. In DNA, the CDR3 is TGTGCCAGCAGCTTAGCCGGGGTTTCCTACAATGAGCAGTTCTTC.

The chain joins TRBV20-1 to TRBJ2-7, with a possible D match to TRBD2 (5 bases). This CDR3 has 10 amino acids. Germline CDR1 is DFQATT and CDR2 is SNEGSKA (reference sequence). In DNA, the CDR3 is TGCAGTGCTAGAGTTTCTGCGGGCGTAGTC. It yields the protein CSARVSAGVV.

CDR3 loop: CASSPVGAGENIQYF. The CDR3 DNA reads TGTGCCAGCTCACCAGTGGGGGCCGGGGAAAACATTCAGTACTTC. This chain connects TRBV18 to TRBJ2-4; possible D gene TRBD1, 6 bases. The CDR3 has 15 residues. The germline gives CDR1 KGHSH, CDR2 LQKENI. The V end was cut by 2 bases, the J end by 5 bases, with 13 bases between.

The chain combines TRBV10-3 with TRBJ2-1; 10 bases match TRBD2. Trimming cost V 2 bases and J 9 bases; bases outside gene matches: 10. CDR1 and CDR2 from the germline V gene are ENHRY and SYGVKD. The CDR3 sequence is 16 residues long. The DNA for the CDR3 is TGTGCCATCAGTGAGACGACTCCGGGACTAGCGAGTGAGCAGTTCTTC. Translation: CAISETTPGLASEQFF.

V is TRBV6-6 and J is TRBJ2-1, with D possibly TRBD1 on 6 matching bases. The V gene's germline CDR1 is MNHNY and CDR2 SVGAGI (reference sequence). This CDR3 region has 16 residues. V lost 7 bases to trimming and J lost 3 bases, with 19 bases between them. CDR3 sequence reads: CASTKPGTLFYNEQFF. The CDR3 DNA reads TGTGCCAGCACCAAACCCGGGACACTCTTCTACAATGAGCAGTTCTTC.

This clone was counted only a few times. V is TRBV15 and J is TRBJ1-3, with D possibly matching TRBD1 (5 bases). The germline CDR1 and CDR2 sequences are LNHNV and YYDKDF (reference sequence). CDR3 length equals 16 residues. The V and J ends lost 0 bases and 4 bases respectively, with 13 bases between them. Here the CDR3 reads CATSRDELGGGNTIYF. The CDR3 DNA reads TGTGCCACCAGCAGAGATGAGCTCGGGGGAGGAAACACCATATATTTT.

The chain employs TRBV9 and TRBJ1-1, with D uncertain. Germline V gene sequence: CDR1 SGDLS, CDR2 YYNGEE. The CDR3 length is 14 residues. V was trimmed by 0 bases and J by 1 base, leaving 7 bases between them. The CDR3 bases are TGTGCCAGCAGCGTAGTATCGGGGAACACTGAAGCTTTCTTT. It is translated as CASSVVSGNTEAFF.